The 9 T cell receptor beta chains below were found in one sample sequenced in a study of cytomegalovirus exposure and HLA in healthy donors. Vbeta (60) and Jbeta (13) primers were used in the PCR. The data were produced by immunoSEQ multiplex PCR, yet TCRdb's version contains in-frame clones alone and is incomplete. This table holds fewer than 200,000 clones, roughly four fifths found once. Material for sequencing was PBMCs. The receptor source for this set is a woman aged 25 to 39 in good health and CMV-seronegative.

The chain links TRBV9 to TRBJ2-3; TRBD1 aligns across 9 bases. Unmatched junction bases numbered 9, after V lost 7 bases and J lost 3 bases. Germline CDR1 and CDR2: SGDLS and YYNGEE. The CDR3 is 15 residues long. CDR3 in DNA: TGTGCCAGCGGAAGGACAGGGGATAGTACAGATACGCAGTATTTT. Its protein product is CASGRTGDSTDTQYF. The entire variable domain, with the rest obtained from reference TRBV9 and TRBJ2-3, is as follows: DSGVTQTPKHLITATGQRVTLRCSPRSGDLSVYWYQQSLDQGLQFLIQYYNGEERAKGNILERFSAQQFPDLHSELNLSSLELGDSALYFCASGRTGDSTDTQYFGPGTRLTVL.

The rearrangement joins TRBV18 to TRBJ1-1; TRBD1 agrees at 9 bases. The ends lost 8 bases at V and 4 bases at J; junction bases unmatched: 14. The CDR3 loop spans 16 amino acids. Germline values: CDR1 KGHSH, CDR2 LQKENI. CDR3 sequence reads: CASRITGGAEGTEAFF. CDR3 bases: TGTGCCAGCCGTATAACAGGGGGCGCAGAGGGCACTGAAGCTTTCTTT.

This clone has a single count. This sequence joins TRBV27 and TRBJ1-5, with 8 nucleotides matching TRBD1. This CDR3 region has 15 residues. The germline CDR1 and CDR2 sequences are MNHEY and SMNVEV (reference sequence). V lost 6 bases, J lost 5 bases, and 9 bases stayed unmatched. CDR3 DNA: TGTGCCAGCAGGGAGAAAGGACAGGGTCATCAGCCCCAGCATTTT. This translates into CASREKGQGHQPQHF.

The CDR3 nucleotides are TGCGCCAGCAGCCAAGATGGCGGGGGGATACGCAATGAGCAGTTCTTC. This codes for CASSQDGGGIRNEQFF. The V and J genes are TRBV4-1 and TRBJ2-1; 8 bases agree with TRBD2. CDR1 MGHRA and CDR2 YSYEKL come from the germline V gene. V dropped 0 bases and J dropped 6; count of bases not matched to a gene: 7. The CDR3 consists of 16 residues.

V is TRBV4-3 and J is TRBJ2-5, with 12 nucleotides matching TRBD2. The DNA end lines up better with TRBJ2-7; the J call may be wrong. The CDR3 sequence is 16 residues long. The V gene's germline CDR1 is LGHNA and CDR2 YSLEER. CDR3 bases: TGCGCCAGCAGCCAAGACGGGACTAGCGGGTTCTACGAGCAGTACTTC. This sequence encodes CASSQDGTSGFYEQYF.

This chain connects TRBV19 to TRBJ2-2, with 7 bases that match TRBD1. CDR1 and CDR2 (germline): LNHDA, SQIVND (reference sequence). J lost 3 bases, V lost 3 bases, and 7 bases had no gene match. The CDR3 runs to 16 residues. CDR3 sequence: CASSMDWGTDTGELFF. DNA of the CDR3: TGTGCCAGTAGTATGGATTGGGGGACAGACACCGGGGAGCTGTTTTTT.

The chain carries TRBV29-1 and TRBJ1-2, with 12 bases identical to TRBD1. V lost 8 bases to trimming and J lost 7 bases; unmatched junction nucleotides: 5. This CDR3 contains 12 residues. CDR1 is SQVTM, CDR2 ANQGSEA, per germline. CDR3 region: CSTRDRGLGYTF. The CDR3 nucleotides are TGCAGCACTCGGGACAGGGGGCTTGGCTACACCTTC.

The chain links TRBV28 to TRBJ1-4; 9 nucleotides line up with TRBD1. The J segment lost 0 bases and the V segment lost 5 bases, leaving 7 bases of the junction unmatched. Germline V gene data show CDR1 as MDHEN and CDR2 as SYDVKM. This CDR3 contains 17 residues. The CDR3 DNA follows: TGTGCCAGCAGTCTACTGGGACAGGGCGCAACTAATGAAAAACTGTTTTTT. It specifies CASSLLGQGATNEKLFF.

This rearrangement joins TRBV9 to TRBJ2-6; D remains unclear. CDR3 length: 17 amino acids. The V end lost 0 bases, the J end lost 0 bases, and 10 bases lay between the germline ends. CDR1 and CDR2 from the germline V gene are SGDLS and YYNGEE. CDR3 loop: CASSVDGGLSGANVLTF. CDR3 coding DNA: TGTGCCAGCAGCGTAGACGGCGGTCTCTCTGGGGCCAACGTCCTGACTTTC.